This T cell receptor beta chain was captured by sequencing in a study of T cells in localized non-small cell lung cancer. General study findings and limits: Sequencing was limited to one tumor region, leaving the possibility of heterogeneity open.

Only in-frame clones appear in the TCRdb table, and some are missing; sequencing was by immunoSEQ multiplex PCR. The data contain some 2,900 clones, over 20% of them seen just once; the ten biggest clones take up around 10%. This clone has a handful of counts. Its antigen remains unidentified. The CDR3 sequence is 17 residues long. Germline trimming cut 11 bases from V and 3 bases from J; bases unmatched to any gene: 15. Per the germline V gene, CDR1 is MNHGY and CDR2 is SAAAGT. The gene calls are TRBV6-8 and TRBJ1-5; the match to TRBD1 covers 11 bases. This TCR derives from a woman aged 40-69 years with stage I lung adenocarcinoma. Sequenced material: normal lung tissue next to the tumor, taken before any cancer treatment. The CDR3, as DNA: TGTGCCGTATCGCCCTCGGGACAGGGGGAATACAATCAGCCCCAGCATTTT. Protein sequence: CAVSPSGQGEYNQPQHF.